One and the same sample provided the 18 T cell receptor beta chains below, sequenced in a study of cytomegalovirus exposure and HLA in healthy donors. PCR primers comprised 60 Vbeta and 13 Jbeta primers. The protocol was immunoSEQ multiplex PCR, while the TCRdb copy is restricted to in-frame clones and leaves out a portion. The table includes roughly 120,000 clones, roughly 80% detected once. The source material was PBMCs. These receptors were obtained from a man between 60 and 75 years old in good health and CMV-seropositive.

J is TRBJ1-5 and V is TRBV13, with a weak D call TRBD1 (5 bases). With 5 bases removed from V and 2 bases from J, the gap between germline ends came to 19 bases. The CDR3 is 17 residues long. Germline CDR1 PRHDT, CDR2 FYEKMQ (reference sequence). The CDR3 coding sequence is TGTGCCAGCAGCGCATCCAGGGTGAGAGGAGGCAATCAGCCCCAGCATTTT. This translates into CASSASRVRGGNQPQHF.

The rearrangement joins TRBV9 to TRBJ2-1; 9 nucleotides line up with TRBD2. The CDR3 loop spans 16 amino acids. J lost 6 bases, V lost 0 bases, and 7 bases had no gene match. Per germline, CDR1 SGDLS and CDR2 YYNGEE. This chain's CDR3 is CASSVVEAGGANEQFF. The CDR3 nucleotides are TGTGCCAGCAGCGTAGTAGAAGCGGGGGGCGCCAATGAGCAGTTCTTC.

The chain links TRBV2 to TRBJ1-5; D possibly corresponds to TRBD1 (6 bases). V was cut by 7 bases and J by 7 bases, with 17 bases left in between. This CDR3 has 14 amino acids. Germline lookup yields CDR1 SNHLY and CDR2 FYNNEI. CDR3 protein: CASTFEGVQQPQHF. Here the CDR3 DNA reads TGTGCCAGCACCTTTGAGGGGGTACAACAGCCCCAGCATTTT.

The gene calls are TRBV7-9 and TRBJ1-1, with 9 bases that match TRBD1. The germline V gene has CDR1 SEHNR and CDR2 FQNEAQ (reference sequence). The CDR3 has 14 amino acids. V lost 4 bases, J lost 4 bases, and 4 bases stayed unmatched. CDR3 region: CASSSTGGFTEAFF. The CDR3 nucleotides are TGTGCCAGCAGCTCTACAGGGGGCTTCACTGAAGCTTTCTTT.

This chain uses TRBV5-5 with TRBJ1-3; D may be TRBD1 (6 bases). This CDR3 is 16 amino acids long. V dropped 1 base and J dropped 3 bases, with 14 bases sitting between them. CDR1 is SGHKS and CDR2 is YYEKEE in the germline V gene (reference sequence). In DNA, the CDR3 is TGTGCCAGCAGCTTGACAGGGATTAAAATTGGAAACACCATATATTTT. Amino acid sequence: CASSLTGIKIGNTIYF.

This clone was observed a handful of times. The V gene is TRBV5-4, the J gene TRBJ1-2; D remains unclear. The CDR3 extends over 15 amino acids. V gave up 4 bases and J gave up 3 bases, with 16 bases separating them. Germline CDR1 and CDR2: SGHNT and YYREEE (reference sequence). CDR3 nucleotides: TGTGCCAGCAGCCCCCCAGGTTTATTTGACTATGGCTACACCTTC. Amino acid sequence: CASSPPGLFDYGYTF.

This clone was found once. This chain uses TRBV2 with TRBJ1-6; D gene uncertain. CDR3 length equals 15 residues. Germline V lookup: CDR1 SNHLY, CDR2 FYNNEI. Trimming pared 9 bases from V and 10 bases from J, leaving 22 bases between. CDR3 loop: CASVNREGVASPLHF. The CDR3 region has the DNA TGTGCCAGTGTAAATCGTGAGGGCGTTGCCTCACCCCTCCACTTT.

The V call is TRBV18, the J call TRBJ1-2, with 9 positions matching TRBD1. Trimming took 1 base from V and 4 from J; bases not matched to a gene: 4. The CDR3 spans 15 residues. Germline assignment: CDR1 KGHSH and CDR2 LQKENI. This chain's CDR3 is CASSPQTGGIYGYTF. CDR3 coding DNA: TGTGCCAGCTCACCACAGACAGGGGGAATCTATGGCTACACCTTC. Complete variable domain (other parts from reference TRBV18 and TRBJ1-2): NAGVMQNPRHLVRRRGQEARLRCSPMKGHSHVYWYRQLPEEGLKFMVYLQKENIIDESGMPKERFSAEFPKEGPSILRIQQVVRGDSAAYFCASSPQTGGIYGYTFGSGTRLTVV.

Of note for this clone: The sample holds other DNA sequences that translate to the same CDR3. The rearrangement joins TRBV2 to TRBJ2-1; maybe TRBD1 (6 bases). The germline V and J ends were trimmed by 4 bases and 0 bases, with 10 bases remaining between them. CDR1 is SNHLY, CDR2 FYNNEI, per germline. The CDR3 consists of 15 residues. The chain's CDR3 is CASSVTGPSYNEQFF. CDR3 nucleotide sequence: TGTGCCAGCAGTGTTACAGGGCCCTCCTACAATGAGCAGTTCTTC.

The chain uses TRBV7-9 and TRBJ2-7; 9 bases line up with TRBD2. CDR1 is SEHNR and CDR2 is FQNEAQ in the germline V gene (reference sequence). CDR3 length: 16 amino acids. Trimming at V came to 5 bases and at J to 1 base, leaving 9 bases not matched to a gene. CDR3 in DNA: TGTGCCAGCAGCCGGAAAAGCGGGGGGTTATCCTACGAGCAGTACTTC. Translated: CASSRKSGGLSYEQYF. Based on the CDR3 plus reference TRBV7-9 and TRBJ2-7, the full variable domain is DTGVSQNPRHKITKRGQNVTFRCDPISEHNRLYWYRQTLGQGPEFLTYFQNEAQLEKSRLLSDRFSAERPKGSFSTLEIQRTEQGDSAMYLCASSRKSGGLSYEQYFGPGTRLTVT.

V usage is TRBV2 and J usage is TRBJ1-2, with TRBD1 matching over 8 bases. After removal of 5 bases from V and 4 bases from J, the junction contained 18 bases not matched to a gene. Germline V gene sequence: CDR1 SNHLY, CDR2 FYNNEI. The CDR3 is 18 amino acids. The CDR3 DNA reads TGTGCCAGCAGTCAAGGACAGGGCGGGCCCCACTATGGCTATGGCTACACCTTC. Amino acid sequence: CASSQGQGGPHYGYGYTF.

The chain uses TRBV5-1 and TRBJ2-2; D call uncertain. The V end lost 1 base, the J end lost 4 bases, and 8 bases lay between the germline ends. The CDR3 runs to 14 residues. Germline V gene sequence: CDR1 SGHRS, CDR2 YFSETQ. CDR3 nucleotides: TGCGCCAGCAGCTTGTTTTCCCGCACCGGGGAGCTGTTTTTT. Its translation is CASSLFSRTGELFF.

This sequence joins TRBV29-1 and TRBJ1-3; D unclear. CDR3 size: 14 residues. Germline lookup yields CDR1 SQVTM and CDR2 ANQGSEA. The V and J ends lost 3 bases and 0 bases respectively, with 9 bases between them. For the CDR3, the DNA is TGCAGCGTTGAGGAGTTAAACTCTGGAAACACCATATATTTT. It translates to CSVEELNSGNTIYF.

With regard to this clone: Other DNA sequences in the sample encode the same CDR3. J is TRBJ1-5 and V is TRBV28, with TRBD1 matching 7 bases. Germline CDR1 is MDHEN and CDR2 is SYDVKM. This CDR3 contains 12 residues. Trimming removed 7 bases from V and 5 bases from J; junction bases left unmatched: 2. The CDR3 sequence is CASTGGDQPQHF. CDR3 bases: TGTGCCAGCACAGGGGGTGATCAGCCCCAGCATTTT.

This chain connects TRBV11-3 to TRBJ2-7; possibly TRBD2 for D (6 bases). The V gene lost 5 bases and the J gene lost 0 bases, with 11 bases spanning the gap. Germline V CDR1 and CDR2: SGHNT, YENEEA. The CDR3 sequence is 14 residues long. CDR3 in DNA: TGTGCCAGCAGCCCGACTAGGAGCTCCTACGAGCAGTACTTC. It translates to CASSPTRSSYEQYF.

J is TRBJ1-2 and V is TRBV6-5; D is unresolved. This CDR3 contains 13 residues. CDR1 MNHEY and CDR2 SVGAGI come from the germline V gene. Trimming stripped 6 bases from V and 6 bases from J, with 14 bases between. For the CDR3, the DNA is TGTGCCAGCAGCCCGTCGACGGAGGATGGCTACACCTTC. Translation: CASSPSTEDGYTF.

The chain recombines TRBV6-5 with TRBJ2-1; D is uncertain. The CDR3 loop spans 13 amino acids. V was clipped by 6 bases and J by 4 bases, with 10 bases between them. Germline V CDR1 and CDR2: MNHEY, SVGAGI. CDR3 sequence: CASRVRIYNEQFF. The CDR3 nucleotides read TGTGCCAGCAGGGTCAGGATTTACAATGAGCAGTTCTTC.

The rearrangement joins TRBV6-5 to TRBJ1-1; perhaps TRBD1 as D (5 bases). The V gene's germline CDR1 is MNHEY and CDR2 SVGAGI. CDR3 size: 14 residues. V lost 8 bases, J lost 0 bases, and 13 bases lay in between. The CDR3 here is CASGGTPMNTEAFF. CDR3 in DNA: TGTGCCAGCGGGGGGACGCCTATGAACACTGAAGCTTTCTTT.